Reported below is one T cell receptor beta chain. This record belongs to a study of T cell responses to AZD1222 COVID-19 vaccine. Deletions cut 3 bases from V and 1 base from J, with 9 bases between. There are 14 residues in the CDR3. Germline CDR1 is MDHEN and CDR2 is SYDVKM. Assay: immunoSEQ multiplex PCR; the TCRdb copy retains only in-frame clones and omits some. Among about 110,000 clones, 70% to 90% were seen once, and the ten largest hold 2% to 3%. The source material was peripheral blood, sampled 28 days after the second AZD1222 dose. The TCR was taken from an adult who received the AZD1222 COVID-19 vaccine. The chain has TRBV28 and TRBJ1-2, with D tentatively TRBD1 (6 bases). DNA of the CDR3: TGTGCCAGCAGTTTGGGCAGGGGTAACTATGGCTACACCTTC. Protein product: CASSLGRGNYGYTF.